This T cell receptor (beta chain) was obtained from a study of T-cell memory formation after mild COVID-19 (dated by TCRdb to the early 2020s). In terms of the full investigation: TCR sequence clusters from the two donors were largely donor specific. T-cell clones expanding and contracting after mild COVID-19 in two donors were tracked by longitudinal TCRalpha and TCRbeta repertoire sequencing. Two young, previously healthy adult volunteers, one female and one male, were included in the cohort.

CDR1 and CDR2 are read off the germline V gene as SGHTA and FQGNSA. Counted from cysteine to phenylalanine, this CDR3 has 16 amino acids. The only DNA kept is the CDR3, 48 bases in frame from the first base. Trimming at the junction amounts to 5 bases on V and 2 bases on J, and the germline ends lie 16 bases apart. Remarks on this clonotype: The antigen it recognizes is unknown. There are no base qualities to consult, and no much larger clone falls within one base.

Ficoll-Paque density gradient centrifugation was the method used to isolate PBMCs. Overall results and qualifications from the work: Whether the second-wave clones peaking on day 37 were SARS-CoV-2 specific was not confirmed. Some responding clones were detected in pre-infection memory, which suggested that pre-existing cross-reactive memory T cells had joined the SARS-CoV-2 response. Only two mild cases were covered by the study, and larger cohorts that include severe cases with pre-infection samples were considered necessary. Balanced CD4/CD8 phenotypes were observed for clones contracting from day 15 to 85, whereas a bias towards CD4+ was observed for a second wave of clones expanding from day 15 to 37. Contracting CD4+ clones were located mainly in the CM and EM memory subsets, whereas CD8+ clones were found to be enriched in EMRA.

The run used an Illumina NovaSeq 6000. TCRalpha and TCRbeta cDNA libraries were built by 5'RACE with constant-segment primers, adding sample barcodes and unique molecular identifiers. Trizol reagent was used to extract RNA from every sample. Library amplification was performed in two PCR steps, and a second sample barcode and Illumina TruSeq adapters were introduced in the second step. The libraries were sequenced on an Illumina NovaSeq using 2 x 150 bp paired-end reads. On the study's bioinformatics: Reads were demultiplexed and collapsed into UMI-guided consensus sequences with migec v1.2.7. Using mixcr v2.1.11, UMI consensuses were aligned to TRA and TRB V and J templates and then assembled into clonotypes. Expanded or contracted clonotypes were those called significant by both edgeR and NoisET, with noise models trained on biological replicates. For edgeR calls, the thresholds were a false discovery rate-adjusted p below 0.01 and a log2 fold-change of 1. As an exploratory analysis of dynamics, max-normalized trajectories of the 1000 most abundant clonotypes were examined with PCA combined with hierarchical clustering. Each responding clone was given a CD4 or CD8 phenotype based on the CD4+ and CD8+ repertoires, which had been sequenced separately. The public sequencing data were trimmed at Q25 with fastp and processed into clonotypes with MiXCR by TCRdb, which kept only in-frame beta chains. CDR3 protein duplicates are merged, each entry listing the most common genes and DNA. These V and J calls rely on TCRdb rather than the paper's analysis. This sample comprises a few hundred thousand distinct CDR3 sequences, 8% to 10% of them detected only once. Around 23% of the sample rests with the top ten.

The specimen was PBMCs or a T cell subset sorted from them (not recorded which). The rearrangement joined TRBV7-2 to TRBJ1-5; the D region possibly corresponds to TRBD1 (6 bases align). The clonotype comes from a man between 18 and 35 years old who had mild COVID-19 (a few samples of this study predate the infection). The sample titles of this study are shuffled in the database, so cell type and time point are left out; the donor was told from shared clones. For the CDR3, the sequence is CASSPRGAPGNQPQHF. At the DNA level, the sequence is TGTGCCAGCAGCCCGCGGGGGGCCCCTGGCAATCAGCCCCAGCATTTT. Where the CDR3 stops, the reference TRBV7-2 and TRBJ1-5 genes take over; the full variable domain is GAGVSQSPSNKVTEKGKDVELRCDPISGHTALYWYRQSLGQGLEFLIYFQGNSAPDKSGLPSDRFSAERTGGSVSTLTIQRTQQEDSAVYLCASSPRGAPGNQPQHFGDGTRLSIL.